The subject of this entry is one TCR beta chain. V was pared by 6 bases and J by 3 bases, with 15 bases between. The CDR3 loop spans 14 amino acids. Germline V lookup: CDR1 LGHNA, CDR2 YNFKEQ. Construction of TCR beta libraries relied on iRepertoire HTBI primers and on Arm-PCR targeting CDR3 regions. One entry per CDR3 protein results from TCRdb running MiXCR on the multiplex PCR reads. The profile shows roughly 530,000 distinct CDR3 sequences, roughly 15% of them singletons. This entry is derived from a study of regulatory T cells in long-lasting Graves disease. As to time point: newly diagnosed GD, antithyroid drugs for less than 3 months. The authors made the TCR library using RNA they extracted from PBMCs. These records were also assigned to another study, of T cells in Graves' hyperthyroidism and ophthalmopathy. As that study records: In the first-round RT-PCR of the TCR CDR3, the HTBI primer set was used.

The J gene is TRBJ2-7, the V gene TRBV4-2; D possibly corresponds to TRBD1 (6 bases). This TCR was sampled from a woman aged 40-65 years with Graves disease. Sample: peripheral blood mononuclear cells (PBMCs), taken at new diagnosis, from a patient treated with antithyroid drugs. The CDR3 sequence is CASRPGQSHYEQYF. The CDR3 DNA follows: TGTGCCAGCAGACCAGGACAGAGCCACTACGAGCAGTACTTC.